Listed below are T cell receptor beta chains from one sample, sequenced in a study of cytomegalovirus exposure and HLA in healthy donors. Using immunoSEQ multiplex PCR, the repertoire was profiled, and TCRdb retains in-frame clones only, with some absent. The listing records 80,000 to 100,000 clones. The source material was PBMCs. The source of these receptors is a woman in her 30s in good health and CMV-seronegative. CDR3s include the opening cysteine and the closing phenylalanine or tryptophan. The D gene is left open where the match is weak.

D	V	J	DNA	CDR3
.	TRBV5-1	TRBJ2-5	TGCGCAACCAGGGAGGGGGGGGCGGTGGAGACCCAGTACTTC	CATREGGAVETQYF
.	TRBV6-5	TRBJ1-6	TGTGCCAGCAGTTACGGAGCAGGGTTCTATAATTCACCCCTCCACTTT	CASSYGAGFYNSPLHF
.	TRBV30	TRBJ1-3	TGTGCCTGGATCCCATCCCGGGGTGGAAACACCATATATTTT	CAWIPSRGGNTIYF
TRBD2	TRBV5-4	TRBJ2-3	TGTGCCAGCAGCGCCGGGACTAGAAGTACAGATACGCAGTATTTT	CASSAGTRSTDTQYF
.	TRBV28	TRBJ1-5	TGTGCCAGCAGAGGGAGTTTATCATCCAATCAGCCCCAGCATTTT	CASRGSLSSNQPQHF
TRBD1	TRBV13	TRBJ1-6	TGTGCCAGCAGCTTAGAGGGGGCCTTTGGTAATTCACCCCTCCACTTT	CASSLEGAFGNSPLHF
TRBD1	TRBV16	TRBJ2-5	TGTGCCAGCCGCAGGACAGGGGAGCGGGAGACCCAGTACTTC	CASRRTGERETQYF
TRBD1	TRBV4-1	TRBJ1-5	TGCGCCAGCAGCCAGACCCTCGACAGGGTCCAGCCGAGGCAGCCCCAGCATTTT	CASSQTLDRVQPRQPQHF
.	TRBV7-9	TRBJ2-1	TGTGCCAGCAGCTGGGCGGAGCGGGAGCAGTTCTTC	CASSWAEREQFF
TRBD1	TRBV4-2	TRBJ2-7	TGTGCCAGCAGCGACAGGGTGCCCTACGAGCAGTACTTC	CASSDRVPYEQYF
TRBD1	TRBV5-1	TRBJ1-3	TGCGCCAGCAGCTCAACATCAGGGGGAACGGACACCATATATTTT	CASSSTSGGTDTIYF
TRBD1	TRBV19	TRBJ1-1	TGTGCCAGTAGTATCTCCCCAGGGGGCCTGAACACTGAAGCTTTCTTT	CASSISPGGLNTEAFF
.	TRBV29-1	TRBJ2-7	TGCAGCGTTAAACCCGACAGTTACTACGAGCAGTACTTC	CSVKPDSYYEQYF
.	TRBV9	TRBJ2-7	TGTGCCAGCAGCGCCAACGAAGGGGACGAGCAGTACTTC	CASSANEGDEQYF
.	TRBV9	TRBJ1-1	TGTGCCAGCAGCGGGAGCAGGGGAACTGAAGCTTTCTTT	CASSGSRGTEAFF
.	TRBV27	TRBJ1-6	TGTGCCAGCAGTTTCGGGGGAAAATCACCCCTCCACTTT	CASSFGGKSPLHF
.	TRBV10-3	TRBJ1-1	TGTGCCATCAGACCGGGACAGAACACTGAAGCTTTCTTT	CAIRPGQNTEAFF
TRBD2	TRBV5-6	TRBJ2-7	TGTGCCAGCAGCCTCGGGACTAGCGGGTTCTACGAGCAGTACTTC	CASSLGTSGFYEQYF